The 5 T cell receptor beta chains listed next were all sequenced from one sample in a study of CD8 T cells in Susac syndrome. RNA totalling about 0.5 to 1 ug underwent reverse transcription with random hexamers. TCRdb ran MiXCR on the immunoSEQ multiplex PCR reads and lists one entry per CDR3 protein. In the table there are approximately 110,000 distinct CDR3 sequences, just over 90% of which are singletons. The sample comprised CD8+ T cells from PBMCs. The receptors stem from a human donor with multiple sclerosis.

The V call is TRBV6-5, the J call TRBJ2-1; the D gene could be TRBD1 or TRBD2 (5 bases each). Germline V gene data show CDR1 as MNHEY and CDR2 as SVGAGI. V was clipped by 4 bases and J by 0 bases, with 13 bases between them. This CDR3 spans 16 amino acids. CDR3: CASSSTGTSSYNEQFF. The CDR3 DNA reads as TGTGCCAGCAGTTCGACCGGGACCTCCTCCTACAATGAGCAGTTCTTC.

The CDR3, as DNA: TGCAGCGTCAGGACAGATTCGAGCTATGGCTACACCTTC. It translates to CSVRTDSSYGYTF. This rearrangement joins TRBV29-1 to TRBJ1-2; possibly TRBD1 for D (6 bases). Germline-derived CDR1 and CDR2 are SQVTM and ANQGSEA. The ends were cut back, 6 bases at V and 4 bases at J, with 15 bases in the middle. The CDR3 consists of 13 residues. The full variable domain, its missing parts supplied by reference TRBV29-1 and TRBJ1-2, is SAVISQKPSRDICQRGTSLTIQCQVDSQVTMMFWYRQQPGQSLTLIATANQGSEATYESGFVIDKFPISRPNLTFSTLTVSNMSPEDSSIYLCSVRTDSSYGYTFGSGTRLTVV.

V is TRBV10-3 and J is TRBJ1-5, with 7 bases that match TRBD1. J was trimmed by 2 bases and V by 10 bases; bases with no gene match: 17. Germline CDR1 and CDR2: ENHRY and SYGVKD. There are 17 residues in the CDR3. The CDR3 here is CATASERGGGGNQPQHF. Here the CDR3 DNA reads TGTGCCACCGCTTCGGAAAGAGGGGGCGGGGGCAATCAGCCCCAGCATTTT.

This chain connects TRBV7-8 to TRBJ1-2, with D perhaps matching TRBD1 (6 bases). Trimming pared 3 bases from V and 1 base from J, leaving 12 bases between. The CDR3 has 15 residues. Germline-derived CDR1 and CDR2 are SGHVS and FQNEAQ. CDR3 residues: CASSFSTGSNYGYTF. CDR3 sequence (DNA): TGTGCCAGCAGCTTCTCGACAGGAAGTAACTATGGCTACACCTTC.

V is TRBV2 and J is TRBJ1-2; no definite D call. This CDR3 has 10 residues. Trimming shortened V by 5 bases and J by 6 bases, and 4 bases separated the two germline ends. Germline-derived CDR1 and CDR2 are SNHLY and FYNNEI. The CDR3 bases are TGTGCCAGCAGTCCGCATGGCTACACCTTC. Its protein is CASSPHGYTF.